The sequence of this T cell receptor (beta chain) was determined in a study of CD8+CD57+ T cells in acquired aplastic anemia. The use of genomic DNA as template underpinned the TCR beta VDJ and CDR3 profiling. MiXCR was run by TCRdb on the reads, yielding one entry per CDR3 protein. The sample contains hundreds of thousands of distinct CDR3 sequences, about two thirds of which appear only once. V lost 4 bases and J lost 2, with 14 bases in between. This CDR3 contains 15 residues. CDR1 is DFQATT and CDR2 is SNEGSKA in the germline V gene (reference sequence). The chain joins TRBV20-1 to TRBJ1-4; D ambiguous. The source material was sorted CD4+, CD8+, or CD8+CD57+ T cells (not recorded which) from PBMCs. The sequence came from a human donor in good health, serving as a control. The CDR3 nucleotides read TGCAGTGCTACAGAAGGCAGCGCCACTAATGAAAAACTGTTTTTT. Encoded protein: CSATEGSATNEKLFF.